This T cell receptor beta chain was recorded in a study of T cells in Graves' hyperthyroidism and ophthalmopathy. CDR3 size: 18 residues. The J segment lost 4 bases and the V segment lost 0 bases, leaving 9 bases of the junction unmatched. Germline V CDR1 and CDR2: MNHEY, SVGEGT. This clonotype occurred many times. Its specificity is unknown. The study excluded patients with uncontrolled infection, other autoimmune disease, pregnancy or lactation. Each 10 ml fresh peripheral blood draw supplied the PBMCs. The investigators amplified TCR beta CDR3 regions from RNA transcripts. During a first-round RT-PCR of the TCR CDR3, the HTBI primer set was used. One entry per CDR3 protein, called by TCRdb with MiXCR from the multiplex PCR reads. Of approximately 520,000 distinct CDR3 sequences in the sample, around 20% are singletons; the top ten hold around a quarter. Points from the study as a whole: Ophthalmopathy was distinguished from stable hyperthyroidism by 13 V-J signatures. Onset of ophthalmopathy came a median around 6.5 months after the model predicted it.

The receptor was derived from a man in his late teens or twenties with Graves' hyperthyroidism. V usage is TRBV6-2 or TRBV6-3 and J usage is TRBJ2-6; TRBD1 matches at 7 bases. Sequencing was done on a sample of blood. CDR3 in amino acids: CASSYSTGPRGGANVLTF. The CDR3 DNA follows: TGTGCCAGCAGTTACTCGACAGGGCCGAGAGGAGGGGCCAACGTCCTGACTTTC.